These 4 T cell receptor beta chains came from one sample sequenced in a study of blood T cell repertoires in COVID-19 (dated by TCRdb to the early 2020s). Library prep was done by the immunoSEQ multiplex PCR assay. As stored in TCRdb, this immuneACCESS dataset retains in-frame rearrangements with V and J assigned. A fraction of the clones does not appear; measured against another copy, unresolved V genes explain less than half of the discrepancy, and the remainder lacks a known reason. The sample contains about 220,000 clones, approximately 81% of them found a single time. The ten largest make up less than 4% of the sample. Sequencing was done on a sample of peripheral blood. These receptors all stem from a woman of 80 years or more with acute or convalescent COVID-19.

This clone has only one observation. This chain joins TRBV27 and TRBJ1-3; D perhaps matches TRBD1 (5 bases). The germline V gene encodes CDR1 MNHEY and CDR2 SMNVEV (reference sequence). The CDR3 is made up of 16 amino acids. Between the trimmed V and J ends, which lost 3 bases and 2 bases, there was a span of 14 bases. The CDR3 here is CASSLGGVHPGNTIYF. The CDR3 DNA follows: TGTGCCAGCAGTTTGGGAGGGGTTCATCCTGGAAACACCATATATTTT.

The chain carries TRBV7-3 and TRBJ2-6; 11 bases match TRBD2. Unmatched junction bases numbered 12, after V lost 5 bases and J lost 3 bases. The CDR3 has 19 residues. Germline V gives CDR1 SGHTA, CDR2 FQGTGA. Written as DNA, the CDR3 is TGTGCCAGCAGCATTTACCTTAGCGGGGGGGCCTTTGGGGCCAACGTCCTGACTTTC. It is translated as CASSIYLSGGAFGANVLTF.

The genes are TRBV6-5 and TRBJ2-7, with D possibly matching TRBD2 (6 bases). V was pared by 8 bases and J by 0 bases, with 11 bases between. This CDR3 is 13 amino acids long. CDR1 and CDR2 (germline): MNHEY, SVGAGI. The CDR3 nucleotides read TGTGCCAGCGCGGGACTGAGCTCCTACGAGCAGTACTTC. Its translation is CASAGLSSYEQYF.

The gene calls are TRBV28 and TRBJ1-5, with TRBD1 identical over 8 bases. The CDR3 totals 15 residues. V lost 6 bases, J lost 7 bases, and 11 bases stayed unmatched. Germline values: CDR1 MDHEN, CDR2 SYDVKM. CDR3 protein: CASSLLETGEQPQHF. The CDR3 nucleotides are TGTGCCAGCAGCCTGTTGGAGACAGGGGAACAGCCCCAGCATTTT.